This note documents a single T cell receptor (beta chain) sequence. The antigen is undetermined. This may be a read error, as it is one base from a much larger clone. The data are from a study of tumor-infiltrating lymphocytes in primary liver carcinoma. Study details: The study reported T1-T3 N0M0 tumors spanning 4.2 to 10 cm.

TCR beta cDNA was reverse-transcribed from 400 to 500 ng of total RNA. The reaction used a constant-region primer and ProtoScript II reverse transcriptase. Libraries covering TCR beta were generated through three nested multiplex PCR rounds (using a slightly modified ARM-PCR). It was with TRBV1-TRBV30 forward primers and a C-beta reverse primer that the first two PCR rounds were run, at 10 cycles each. TCRdb re-derived calls from the multiplex PCR reads in MiXCR, one entry per CDR3 protein. Here the sample spans a few hundred thousand distinct CDR3 sequences, 50% to 60% being singletons. J gave up 4 bases and V 7 bases, and 13 bases lay outside the gene matches. Germline-derived CDR1 and CDR2 are MNHNS and SASEGT. The CDR3 covers 16 residues. Alongside blood RNA obtained from unsorted whole blood, germline DNA was also extracted. Findings and limits, study-wide: Tumor region pairs shared more overlap than did tumor-adjacent and tumor-blood pairs.

The chain recombines TRBV6-1 with TRBJ2-1, with 7 bases identical to TRBD2. Sequencing used peripheral blood. The origin of this receptor is a woman in her 30s with primary liver carcinoma and hepatitis B virus infection. CDR3 sequence (DNA): TGTGCCAGCAACCCTGGGGGAGGGAAAGGGTACAATGAGCAGTTCTTC. Translating gives CASNPGGGKGYNEQFF.